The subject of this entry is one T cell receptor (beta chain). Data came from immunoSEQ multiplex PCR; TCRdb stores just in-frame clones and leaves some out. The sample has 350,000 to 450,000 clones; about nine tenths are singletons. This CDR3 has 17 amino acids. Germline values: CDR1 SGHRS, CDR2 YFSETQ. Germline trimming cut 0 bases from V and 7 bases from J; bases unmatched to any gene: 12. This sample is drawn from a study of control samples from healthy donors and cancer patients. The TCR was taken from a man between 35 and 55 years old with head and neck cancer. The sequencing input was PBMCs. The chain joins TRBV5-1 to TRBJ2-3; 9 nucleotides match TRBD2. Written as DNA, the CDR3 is TGCGCCAGCAGCTTGGCCCAATTAGCGGGGGACATATATACGCAGTATTTT. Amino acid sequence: CASSLAQLAGDIYTQYF.